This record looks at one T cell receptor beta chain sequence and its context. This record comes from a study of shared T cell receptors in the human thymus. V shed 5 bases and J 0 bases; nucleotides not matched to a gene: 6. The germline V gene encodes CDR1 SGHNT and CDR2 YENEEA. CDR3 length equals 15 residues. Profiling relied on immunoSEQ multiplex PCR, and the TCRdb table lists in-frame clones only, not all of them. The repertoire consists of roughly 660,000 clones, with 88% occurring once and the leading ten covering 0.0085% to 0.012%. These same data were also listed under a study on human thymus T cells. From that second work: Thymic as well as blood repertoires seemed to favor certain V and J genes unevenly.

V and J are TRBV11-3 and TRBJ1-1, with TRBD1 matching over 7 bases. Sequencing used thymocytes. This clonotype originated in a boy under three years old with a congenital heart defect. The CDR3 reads CASSDRETMNTEAFF. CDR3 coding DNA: TGTGCCAGCAGCGACAGGGAGACCATGAACACTGAAGCTTTCTTT.